Each of the 20 T cell receptor beta chains below was sequenced from the same sample in a study of metastatic and nonmetastatic thyroid tumors. With MiXCR, TCRdb called clones anew from the PCR reads. The sample has around 36,000 clones, around 28% seen once; the top ten hold 7.8%. Thyroid surgery was preceded by no treatment in any patient. The sample was blood. The receptors stem from a female donor with papillary thyroid cancer or a benign thyroid nodule (not recorded which). Some clones in this sample may be carry-over from other donors' samples.

V is TRBV6-1 and J is TRBJ2-3; tentative D call: TRBD1 (5 bases). Germline lookup yields CDR1 MNHNS and CDR2 SASEGT. Trimming removed 1 base from V and 10 bases from J, with 12 bases in between. The CDR3 spans 13 residues. As DNA, the CDR3 is TGTGCCAGCAGTGAAGACGCAGGGTGGGCGCAGTATTTT. Translated: CASSEDAGWAQYF.

The chain carries TRBV18 and TRBJ2-7, with D tentatively TRBD1 (5 bases). The CDR3 is made up of 14 amino acids. Germline V gene lookup returns CDR1 KGHSH and CDR2 LQKENI. V dropped 6 bases and J dropped 3 bases, with 15 bases sitting between them. Here the CDR3 reads CASSQSIDSYEQYF. In nucleotides, the CDR3 is TGTGCCAGCTCCCAAAGCATCGACAGCTACGAGCAGTACTTC.

This clone was seen ten or more times. V and J are TRBV4-1 and TRBJ2-7, with 10 bases identical to TRBD1. Germline V gene data show CDR1 as MGHRA and CDR2 as YSYEKL. Trimming cost V 1 base and J 1 base; bases outside gene matches: 10. The CDR3 has 18 residues. The CDR3, as DNA: TGCGCCAGCAGCCAAGTCGTGTCGGGACAGGGGTTTTCCTACGAGCAGTACTTC. This codes for CASSQVVSGQGFSYEQYF.

In this sample, this clone turned up many times. The CDR3 nucleotides read TGTGCCAGCAGTCCCCCCTTACAGGGGGCGCGAGAAAAACTGTTTTTT. This gives the protein CASSPPLQGAREKLFF. The genes are TRBV28 and TRBJ1-4; 9 nucleotides align to TRBD1. CDR3 length equals 16 residues. Germline V CDR1 and CDR2: MDHEN, SYDVKM. J gave up 8 bases and V 5 bases, and 12 bases lay outside the gene matches.

Many counts were recorded for this clone. The chain combines TRBV5-6 with TRBJ1-1; D not resolved. V dropped 2 bases and J dropped 0 bases, with 11 bases sitting between them. From germline, CDR1 is SGHDT and CDR2 YYEEEE. CDR3 length: 15 residues. Here the CDR3 reads CASSLGPLMNTEAFF. The CDR3 coding sequence is TGTGCCAGCAGCTTAGGGCCGCTCATGAACACTGAAGCTTTCTTT.

This clone was observed at least ten times. The V gene is TRBV7-8, the J gene TRBJ1-6, with unresolved D. CDR1 SGHVS and CDR2 FQNEAQ come from the germline V gene. Deletions cut 1 base from V and 10 bases from J, with 14 bases between. This CDR3 comprises 15 residues. The CDR3 region is CASSLGVPPRSPLHF. The CDR3 nucleotides read TGTGCCAGCAGCTTAGGGGTCCCCCCGCGGTCACCCCTCCACTTT.

This clone was picked up many times. V is TRBV6-5 and J is TRBJ2-3; D possibly corresponds to TRBD2 (6 bases). The CDR3 spans 15 residues. Trimming cost V 0 bases and J 7 bases, with 14 bases left between them. The germline V gene has CDR1 MNHEY and CDR2 SVGAGI. This CDR3 is CASSYSFGSGHTQYF. For the CDR3, the DNA is TGTGCCAGCAGTTACTCATTCGGGAGCGGACATACGCAGTATTTT.

In its sample, this clone was seen many times. V usage is TRBV20-1 and J usage is TRBJ2-7; 9 bases are shared with TRBD1. The CDR3 has 14 residues. V was pared by 5 bases and J by 2 bases, with 7 bases of the junction left unmatched. In germline, CDR1 is DFQATT, CDR2 SNEGSKA (reference sequence). This chain's CDR3 is CSAPGTGFPYEQYF. CDR3 DNA: TGCAGTGCTCCCGGGACAGGGTTTCCCTACGAGCAGTACTTC.

Ten or more counts support this clone. At one boundary the junction diverges from the germline segment, which might be a read error. CDR3 region: CAGSISGQGHQPQHF. CDR3 sequence (DNA): TGTGCCGGTAGTATAAGCGGGCAGGGACATCAGCCCCAGCATTTT. V gene TRBV19 combines with J gene TRBJ1-5; D possibly corresponds to TRBD1 (5 bases). Per the germline V gene, CDR1 is LNHDA and CDR2 is SQIVND (reference sequence). The CDR3 has 15 amino acids. Supplemented by reference TRBV19 and TRBJ1-5, the full variable domain reads DGGITQSPKYLFRKEGQNVTLSCEQNLNHDAMYWYRQDPGQGLRLIYYSQIVNDFQKGDIAEGYSVSREKKESFPLTVTSAQKNPTAFYLCAGSISGQGHQPQHFGDGTRLSIL.

This clone showed up just a few times. The chain carries TRBV2 and TRBJ2-3; D remains ambiguous. The germline CDR1 and CDR2 sequences are SNHLY and FYNNEI. Trimming shortened V by 7 bases and J by 3 bases, and 14 bases separated the two germline ends. The length of the CDR3 is 14 residues. The CDR3 spells CASMVPSRTDTQYF. In nucleotides, the CDR3 is TGTGCCAGCATGGTCCCTAGTAGGACAGATACGCAGTATTTT.

In regard to this clone: The CDR3 ends on some other residue instead of the conserved phenylalanine or tryptophan, so this is likely a read error. The chain recombines TRBV6-1 with TRBJ2-1; TRBD2 matches 9 bases. V shed 3 bases, J shed 4 bases, and the junction held 1 base outside the gene matches. CDR3 length: 14 residues. The germline V gene encodes CDR1 MNHNS and CDR2 SASEGT. For the CDR3, the DNA is TGTGCCAGCAGTGAGGCGGGAGGGTACAATGAGCAGTTCGTC. Its translation is CASSEAGGYNEQFV.

This clone was counted at least ten times. V usage is TRBV20-1 and J usage is TRBJ1-5, with D hard to call. V lost 6 bases and J lost 0, with 18 bases in between. CDR3 length: 16 amino acids. Germline assignment: CDR1 DFQATT and CDR2 SNEGSKA (reference sequence). CDR3 in amino acids: CSARPGVTNSNQPQHF. CDR3 bases: TGCAGTGCGCGACCGGGAGTCACGAATAGCAATCAGCCCCAGCATTTT.

Concerning this clone itself: Likely a read error: the CDR3 ends without its conserved phenylalanine or tryptophan. It is unclear where the CDR3 begins or ends on the DNA, so no DNA is shown, and the CDR3 is as TCRdb lists it. J is TRBJ1-1 and V is TRBV19. The V gene's germline CDR1 is LNHDA and CDR2 SQIVND (reference sequence). The CDR3 has 12 amino acids, counting both end residues. CDR3 protein: CASNTGDTVDFI.

CDR3 sequence: CASSYFRKLDGNTGELFF. CDR3 DNA sequence: TGTGCCAGCAGTTATTTCCGAAAACTAGACGGGAACACCGGGGAGCTGTTTTTT. The V gene is TRBV6-2 or TRBV6-3, the J gene TRBJ2-2; D perhaps matches TRBD2 (5 bases). Trimming left V 3 bases short and J 1 base short, with 18 bases between. Germline assignment: CDR1 MNHEY and CDR2 SVGEGT. This CDR3 has 18 amino acids.

The table lists this clone with many counts. The gene calls are TRBV14 and TRBJ2-3; the match to TRBD2 covers 12 bases. The CDR3 spans 19 residues. The J segment lost 0 bases and the V segment lost 1 base, leaving 8 bases of the junction unmatched. Germline V gives CDR1 SGHDN, CDR2 FVKESK. In nucleotides, the CDR3 is TGTGCCAGCAGCCAAGGGAAACTAGCGGGAGGTTGGAGCACAGATACGCAGTATTTT. Protein product: CASSQGKLAGGWSTDTQYF.

This clone was seen only a few times. The gene calls are TRBV19 and TRBJ1-1; D perhaps matches TRBD1 (6 bases). Deletions cut 4 bases from V and 4 bases from J, with 13 bases between. Germline CDR1 reads LNHDA; CDR2 reads SQIVND (reference sequence). CDR3 size: 14 residues. DNA of the CDR3: TGTGCCAGTAGTAATGGGGGCTCGGCCACTGAAGCTTTCTTT. Its translation: CASSNGGSATEAFF.

This clone is labeled as medium-sized. The chain joins TRBV6-1 to TRBJ2-7; the D gene is possibly TRBD1 (5 bases). Germline CDR1 MNHNS, CDR2 SASEGT. The CDR3 runs to 12 residues. Trimming removed 5 bases from V and 3 bases from J, with 8 bases in between. The CDR3 DNA is TGTGCCAGCAGTCCCCAGGGCTACGAGCAGTACTTC. Encoded protein: CASSPQGYEQYF.

This clone is labeled as medium-sized. J is TRBJ1-2 and V is TRBV28; 9 nucleotides match TRBD1. This CDR3 has 16 amino acids. Germline loops: CDR1 MDHEN, CDR2 SYDVKM. The V gene end was trimmed by 7 bases and the J gene end by 8 bases; junction bases not matched to a gene: 17. The CDR3 protein is CASNLAGDREGEGYTF. As DNA, the CDR3 is TGTGCCAGCAATCTAGCAGGGGACAGGGAAGGAGAGGGCTACACCTTC.

This clone was observed at least ten times. The rearrangement joins TRBV6-1 to TRBJ2-3; 9 positions match TRBD2. Germline V gene sequence: CDR1 MNHNS, CDR2 SASEGT. The J segment lost 0 bases and the V segment lost 4 bases, leaving 5 bases of the junction unmatched. This CDR3 has 16 amino acids. Written as DNA, the CDR3 is TGTGCCAGCAGTGGCCGACTAGCGGAGAGCACAGATACGCAGTATTTT. It translates to CASSGRLAESTDTQYF.

This clone was counted between two and nine times. This sequence joins TRBV7-8 and TRBJ2-5; D is ambiguous. Trimming shortened V by 2 bases and J by 10 bases, and 11 bases separated the two germline ends. From germline, CDR1 is SGHVS and CDR2 FQNEAQ. The length of the CDR3 is 12 residues. The CDR3 nucleotides read TGTGCCAGCAGCTTAAGTACGTGGATCCAGTACTTC. Translation: CASSLSTWIQYF.